This TCR beta chain came from a study of OX40 agonist ivuxolimab in advanced cancers. Turning to the study itself: Across the patients, intravenous ivuxolimab was delivered every 2 weeks at 0.01 to 10 mg/kg. The study's findings and limits: On average, a greater number of expanded clones characterised CD8+ T cells relative to CD4+. Expanded peripheral T-cell antigen specificity went undetermined.

Peripheral blood came from all dose cohorts at three timepoints. As for this clone: The antigen is not known.

Germline V CDR1 and CDR2: GTSNPN, SVGIG (reference sequence). The V gene lost 2 bases and the J gene lost 4 bases, with 14 bases spanning the gap. This CDR3 has 14 amino acids. Assay: immunoSEQ multiplex PCR; the TCRdb copy retains only in-frame clones and omits some. The sample has 50,000 to 70,000 clones; about 90% are singletons. The TCR originated in an adult with an advanced solid tumor such as melanoma, head and neck, liver or kidney cancer. This specimen was CD4+ or CD8+ T cells sorted from blood, taken in a trial of the OX40 agonist ivuxolimab. This chain links TRBV30 with TRBJ1-2, with D perhaps matching TRBD1 (6 bases). This CDR3 is CAWSRGGAAYGYTF. The CDR3 DNA reads TGTGCCTGGAGTAGGGGGGGCGCAGCCTATGGCTACACCTTC.